The 31 T cell receptor beta chains given below trace back to one sample, sequenced in a study of cytomegalovirus exposure and HLA in healthy donors. Use of 60 Vbeta and 13 Jbeta primers characterized the PCR. Some clones are missing from TCRdb's copy, which holds only in-frame ones; the method was immunoSEQ multiplex PCR. This table has 100,000 to 150,000 clones, 65% to 75% appearing once. Sequencing was carried out using PBMCs. The origin of the receptors is a man in his forties or fifties in good health and CMV-seropositive.

The chain recombines TRBV5-4 with TRBJ2-7; 7 nucleotides align to TRBD1. The ends lost 0 bases at V and 6 bases at J; junction bases unmatched: 15. Germline loops: CDR1 SGHNT, CDR2 YYREEE (reference sequence). The CDR3 runs 17 residues. CDR3 amino acids: CASSLGPMDRRSSEQYF. CDR3 DNA sequence: TGTGCCAGCAGCTTGGGACCTATGGACAGGCGGAGCTCCGAGCAGTACTTC.

V gene TRBV7-2 combines with J gene TRBJ1-2; D is uncertain. Germline CDR1 SGHTA, CDR2 FQGNSA. This CDR3 region has 13 residues. V was cut by 2 bases and J by 4 bases, with 8 bases left in between. DNA for the CDR3: TGTGCCAGCAGCTTACCTCCCGGCTATGGCTACACCTTC. Encoded protein: CASSLPPGYGYTF.

This clone has a handful of counts. This chain links TRBV5-5 with TRBJ1-1, with D perhaps TRBD1 (6 bases). V was shortened by 1 base and J by 4 bases, with 11 bases between the two germline ends. This CDR3 has 14 residues. CDR1 is SGHKS, CDR2 YYEKEE, per germline (reference sequence). The CDR3: CASSLTGRGTEAFF. The CDR3 DNA sequence: TGTGCCAGCAGCTTGACTGGCAGGGGCACTGAAGCTTTCTTT.

The chain uses TRBV10-2 and TRBJ2-1, with 9 bases aligning to TRBD2. The CDR3 has 11 amino acids. Per the germline V gene, CDR1 is WSHSY and CDR2 is SAAADI. J lost 12 bases, V lost 6 bases, and 3 bases had no gene match. The CDR3 reads CASSGTSRQFF. DNA for the CDR3: TGCGCCAGCAGCGGGACTAGCCGGCAGTTCTTC.

The chain couples TRBV15 to TRBJ2-5, with TRBD2 matching 10 bases. This CDR3 region has 14 residues. CDR1 is LNHNV and CDR2 is YYDKDF in the germline V gene (reference sequence). The V and J ends lost 5 bases and 5 bases, in that order; junction bases with no gene match: 5. This CDR3 reads CATSRQRGGETQYF. DNA for the CDR3: TGTGCCACCAGCCGGCAGCGGGGGGGGGAGACCCAGTACTTC.

The chain carries TRBV5-1 and TRBJ1-1; weak D call: TRBD1 (6 bases). Per germline, CDR1 SGHRS and CDR2 YFSETQ. V lost 2 bases and J lost 0, with 14 bases in between. The CDR3 extends over 16 amino acids. The CDR3 coding sequence is TGCGCCAGCAGCTTTATTTTACAGGGCATGAACACTGAAGCTTTCTTT. This codes for CASSFILQGMNTEAFF.

The chain uses TRBV10-3 and TRBJ1-1; 10 bases match TRBD1. Germline assignment: CDR1 ENHRY and CDR2 SYGVKD. Germline trimming cut 4 bases from V and 1 base from J; bases unmatched to any gene: 0. This CDR3 is 14 amino acids long. CDR3 region: CAISGQGANTEAFF. The CDR3 nucleotides read TGTGCCATCAGTGGACAGGGGGCGAACACTGAAGCTTTCTTT.

This clone has just one count. This chain uses TRBV5-1 with TRBJ2-7; D ambiguous. Germline loops: CDR1 SGHRS, CDR2 YFSETQ. V was cut by 0 bases and J by 6 bases, with 7 bases left in between. This CDR3 region has 12 residues. CDR3: CASSLGPGEQYF. In DNA, the CDR3 is TGCGCCAGCAGCTTGGGCCCGGGCGAGCAGTACTTC.

This sequence joins TRBV7-9 and TRBJ2-1, with D unresolved. The CDR3 loop spans 14 amino acids. V was clipped by 0 bases and J by 7 bases, with 10 bases between them. Germline values: CDR1 SEHNR, CDR2 FQNEAQ (reference sequence). The CDR3, as DNA: TGTGCCAGCAGCTTAGCGGCGGTAGCAAATGAGCAGTTCTTC. Protein sequence: CASSLAAVANEQFF.

This chain connects TRBV21-1 to TRBJ1-1; the table gives TRBD1 as D, unverified against the DNA. TRBV21-1 is a documented pseudogene. The CDR3 has 13 residues. CDR3 in DNA: TGTGCCAGCAGACAGGGGGCTCTAACTGAAGCTTTCTTT. Protein product: CASRQGALTEAFF.

A few counts support this clone. The V and J genes are TRBV5-1 and TRBJ2-1; TRBD2 matches at 10 bases. Germline V gene sequence: CDR1 SGHRS, CDR2 YFSETQ. V shed 1 base, J shed 5 bases, and the junction held 3 bases outside the gene matches. This CDR3 has 15 amino acids. The CDR3 coding sequence is TGCGCCAGCAGCTTGCCTAGCGGGGGAGACAATGAGCAGTTCTTC. Its translation is CASSLPSGGDNEQFF.

The CDR3 DNA reads TGTGCCAGCAGTGAGCTAGCGGGGCGAGAGACCCAGTACTTC. Encoded protein: CASSELAGRETQYF. The genes are TRBV2 and TRBJ2-5, with 9 bases matching TRBD2. CDR3 size: 14 residues. Trimming at V came to 3 bases and at J to 4 bases, leaving 3 bases not matched to a gene. Germline V gives CDR1 SNHLY, CDR2 FYNNEI.

The rearrangement uses TRBV15 and TRBJ1-2; D is ambiguous. Trimming took off 0 bases at V and 1 base at J, with 12 bases between the two ends. The CDR3 is made up of 16 amino acids. Germline values: CDR1 LNHNV, CDR2 YYDKDF (reference sequence). The CDR3, as DNA: TGTGCCACCAGCAGAGATATGAGGGCGGTTAACTATGGCTACACCTTC. Amino acids: CATSRDMRAVNYGYTF.

The V call is TRBV30, the J call TRBJ1-5, with D possibly being TRBD1 (6 bases). The CDR3 runs 15 residues. Trimming removed 3 bases from V and 7 bases from J, with 19 bases in between. Germline V lookup: CDR1 GTSNPN, CDR2 SVGIG (reference sequence). Here the CDR3 DNA reads TGTGCCTGGAGCACGGGGGGGGGCGTTGGGCAGCCCCAGCATTTT. This sequence encodes CAWSTGGGVGQPQHF.

This chain joins TRBV6-1 and TRBJ1-1; a possible D gene is TRBD1 (5 bases). Deletions cut 0 bases from V and 2 bases from J, with 10 bases between. The CDR3 extends over 15 amino acids. CDR1 is MNHNS and CDR2 is SASEGT in the germline V gene. The CDR3 loop reads CASSEASGVNTEAFF. DNA for the CDR3: TGTGCCAGCAGTGAAGCTTCGGGGGTAAACACTGAAGCTTTCTTT.

This clone was counted once. The chain is built from TRBV6-5 and TRBJ2-5; 8 nucleotides agree with TRBD2. Per germline, CDR1 MNHEY and CDR2 SVGAGI. The CDR3 covers 16 residues. J was trimmed by 2 bases and V by 4 bases; bases with no gene match: 9. CDR3 bases: TGTGCCAGCAGTTCCCTTGGTAGCGGGAAGCAAGAGACCCAGTACTTC. This encodes CASSSLGSGKQETQYF.

As regards this clone: Without the conserved terminal phenylalanine or tryptophan, this CDR3 likely stems from a read error. The chain couples TRBV7-2 to TRBJ1-1; TRBD1 aligns across 9 bases. Germline assignment: CDR1 SGHTA and CDR2 FQGNSA. The length of the CDR3 is 13 residues. V shed 5 bases and J 10 bases; nucleotides not matched to a gene: 8. The CDR3 DNA follows: TGTGCCAGCAGCGGAGGACAGGGGAGGGTAGCTTTCCTT. Residues: CASSGGQGRVAFL.

This chain connects TRBV6-5 to TRBJ2-7; the D gene is possibly TRBD1 (5 bases). The CDR3 contains 13 residues. The V gene's germline CDR1 is MNHEY and CDR2 SVGAGI. With 11 bases removed from V and 7 bases from J, the gap between germline ends came to 21 bases. As DNA, the CDR3 is TGTGCCGTTAAGACAGCCCGGGCCGGGGAGCAGTACTTC. Translation: CAVKTARAGEQYF.

The chain has TRBV27 and TRBJ2-2, with D perhaps matching TRBD2 (5 bases). CDR1 MNHEY and CDR2 SMNVEV come from the germline V gene (reference sequence). The CDR3 runs 14 residues. V was shortened by 7 bases and J by 4 bases, with 13 bases between the two germline ends. CDR3 coding DNA: TGTGCCAGCACACTATATCGGGGCACCGGGGAGCTGTTTTTT. Amino acids: CASTLYRGTGELFF.

V usage is TRBV7-8 and J usage is TRBJ2-5, with a possible D match to TRBD1 (6 bases). The V and J ends lost 5 bases and 4 bases respectively, with 14 bases between them. Germline V gene sequence: CDR1 SGHVS, CDR2 FQNEAQ. CDR3 size: 14 residues. The CDR3 nucleotides are TGTGCCAGCAGCCCGTCGACAGGCGGAGAGACCCAGTACTTC. This encodes CASSPSTGGETQYF.

For the CDR3, the DNA is TGTGCCAGTAGTGACTCCGGGACAGATTCCTACAATGAGCAGTTCTTC. Its protein product is CASSDSGTDSYNEQFF. The V and J genes are TRBV19 and TRBJ2-1; 7 bases agree with TRBD1. J gave up 1 base and V 5 bases, and 8 bases lay outside the gene matches. Germline CDR1 and CDR2: LNHDA and SQIVND (reference sequence). The CDR3 runs 16 residues.

The rearrangement links TRBV5-6 to TRBJ2-5; 7 nucleotides match TRBD2. Germline CDR1 SGHDT, CDR2 YYEEEE. Trimming cost V 4 bases and J 4 bases; bases outside gene matches: 7. This CDR3 has 14 residues. The CDR3 loop is CASSVAGVGETQYF. The DNA for the CDR3 is TGTGCCAGCAGCGTCGCGGGAGTCGGAGAGACCCAGTACTTC.

The chain links TRBV5-8 to TRBJ1-1; D is unresolved. Germline CDR1 reads SGHTS; CDR2 reads YDEGEE. Trimming left V 0 bases short and J 0 bases short, with 9 bases between. This CDR3 is 15 amino acids long. CDR3 loop: CASSLERVMNTEAFF. CDR3 nucleotide sequence: TGTGCCAGCAGCTTGGAGAGAGTTATGAACACTGAAGCTTTCTTT.

This chain links TRBV5-1 with TRBJ1-4, with D perhaps matching TRBD1 (6 bases). Per germline, CDR1 SGHRS and CDR2 YFSETQ. V was shortened by 4 bases and J by 7 bases, with 14 bases between the two germline ends. This CDR3 has 14 amino acids. The CDR3 DNA sequence: TGCGCCAGCAGCCCCGGGGGGGGGCTTGAAAAACTGTTTTTT. Translating gives CASSPGGGLEKLFF.

Concerning this clone itself: Its ends do not fully match the called genes, so a read error is possible. The chain recombines TRBV7-9 with TRBJ2-1; TRBD2 aligns across 13 bases. Germline assignment: CDR1 SEHNR and CDR2 FQNEAQ (reference sequence). CDR3 length equals 16 residues. The CDR3 loop reads CASTLLLAGGVDEQFF. As DNA, the CDR3 is TGTGCCAGCACCTTACTACTAGCGGGGGGGGTGGATGAGCAGTTCTTC.

The chain combines TRBV6-1 with TRBJ1-5, with 11 positions matching TRBD1. Per the germline V gene, CDR1 is MNHNS and CDR2 is SASEGT. V was clipped by 7 bases and J by 6 bases; unmatched bases: 8. The CDR3 is 15 residues long. The chain's CDR3 is CASTDGTGGIQPQHF. The DNA of the CDR3 is TGTGCCAGCACTGACGGGACAGGGGGAATTCAGCCCCAGCATTTT.

The chain recombines TRBV5-4 with TRBJ2-2; TRBD1 aligns across 8 bases. From germline, CDR1 is SGHNT and CDR2 YYREEE (reference sequence). The CDR3 runs to 16 residues. J gave up 3 bases and V 0 bases, and 4 bases lay outside the gene matches. The CDR3 here is CASSLAQGAHTGELFF. The CDR3, as DNA: TGTGCCAGCAGCTTGGCTCAGGGGGCGCACACCGGGGAGCTGTTTTTT.

The V and J genes are TRBV11-3 and TRBJ2-1, with D perhaps matching TRBD2 (7 bases). CDR3 size: 15 residues. Trimming took 5 bases from V and 7 from J, leaving 18 bases between them. Germline CDR1 reads SGHNT; CDR2 reads YENEEA. CDR3 DNA sequence: TGTGCCAGCAGCCGCACCGGGGGGCCTTCGAATGAGCAGTTCTTC. Its translation: CASSRTGGPSNEQFF.

The chain is built from TRBV7-9 and TRBJ1-1; possibly TRBD1 for D (6 bases). V was cut by 3 bases and J by 5 bases, with 13 bases left in between. In germline, CDR1 is SEHNR, CDR2 FQNEAQ (reference sequence). The CDR3 contains 14 residues. CDR3 in amino acids: CASSFPGAGTEAFF. CDR3 coding DNA: TGTGCCAGCAGCTTCCCAGGGGCGGGTACTGAAGCTTTCTTT.

As DNA, the CDR3 is TGTGCCAGCGAGGGATCTCAAGAGACCCAGTACTTC. It translates to CASEGSQETQYF. The chain has TRBV11-2 and TRBJ2-5; tentatively, D is TRBD2 (5 bases). V was clipped by 8 bases and J by 2 bases, with 9 bases between them. From germline, CDR1 is SGHAT and CDR2 FQNNGV. The CDR3 loop spans 12 amino acids.

This clone appeared once. The chain recombines TRBV14 with TRBJ1-1; the D gene is possibly TRBD1 (6 bases). The CDR3 length is 16 residues. Germline V gene sequence: CDR1 SGHDN, CDR2 FVKESK. V lost 1 base to trimming and J lost 1 base, with 13 bases between them. CDR3 nucleotides: TGTGCCAGCAGCCAAGTGGCAGGGGCATCGAACACTGAAGCTTTCTTT. Its protein product is CASSQVAGASNTEAFF.